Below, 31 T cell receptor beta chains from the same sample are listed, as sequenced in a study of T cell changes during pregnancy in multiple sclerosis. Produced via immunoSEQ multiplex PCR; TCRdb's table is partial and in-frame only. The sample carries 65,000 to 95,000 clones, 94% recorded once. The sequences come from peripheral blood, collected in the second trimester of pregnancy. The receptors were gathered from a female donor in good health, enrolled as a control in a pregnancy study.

This chain's CDR3 is CASSLPTGRETQYF. The CDR3 DNA reads TGTGCCAGCAGCCTACCGACAGGGCGAGAGACCCAGTACTTC. J is TRBJ2-5 and V is TRBV28, with 7 bases matching TRBD1. Germline CDR1 reads MDHEN; CDR2 reads SYDVKM. The CDR3 extends over 14 amino acids. Trimming took 6 bases from V and 4 from J; bases not matched to a gene: 8.

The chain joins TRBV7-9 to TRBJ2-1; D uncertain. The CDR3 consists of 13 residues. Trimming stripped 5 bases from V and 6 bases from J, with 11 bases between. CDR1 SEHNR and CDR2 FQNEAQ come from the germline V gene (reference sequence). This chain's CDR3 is CASSPRHRNEQFF. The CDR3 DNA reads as TGTGCCAGCAGCCCAAGACACCGCAATGAGCAGTTCTTC.

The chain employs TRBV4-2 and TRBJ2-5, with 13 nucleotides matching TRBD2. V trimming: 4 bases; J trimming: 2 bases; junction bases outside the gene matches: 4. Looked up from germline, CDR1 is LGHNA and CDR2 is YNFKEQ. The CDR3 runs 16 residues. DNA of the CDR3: TGTGCCAGCAGCCCTACTAGCGGGAGGGGGCAAGAGACCCAGTACTTC. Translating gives CASSPTSGRGQETQYF.

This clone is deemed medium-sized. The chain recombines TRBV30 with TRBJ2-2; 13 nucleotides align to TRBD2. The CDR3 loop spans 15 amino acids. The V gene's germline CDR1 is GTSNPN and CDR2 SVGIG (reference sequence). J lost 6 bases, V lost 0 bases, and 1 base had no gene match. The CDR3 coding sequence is TGTGCCTGGAGTGTACTAGCGGGAGGGCCCGGGGAGCTGTTTTTT. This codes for CAWSVLAGGPGELFF.

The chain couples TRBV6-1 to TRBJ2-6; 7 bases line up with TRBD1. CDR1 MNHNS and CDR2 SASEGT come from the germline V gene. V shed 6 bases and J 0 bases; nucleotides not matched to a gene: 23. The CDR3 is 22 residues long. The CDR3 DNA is TGTGCCAGCAGGGAACACCGACCGGGACAGTTAGCCTATAGCTCTGGGGCCAACGTCCTGACTTTC. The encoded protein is CASREHRPGQLAYSSGANVLTF.

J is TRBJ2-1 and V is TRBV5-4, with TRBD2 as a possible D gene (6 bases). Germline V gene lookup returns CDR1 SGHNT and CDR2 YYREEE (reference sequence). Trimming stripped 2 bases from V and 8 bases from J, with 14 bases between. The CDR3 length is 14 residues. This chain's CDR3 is CASSFGGNDDEQFF. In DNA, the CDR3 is TGTGCCAGCAGCTTTGGCGGGAACGACGATGAGCAGTTCTTC.

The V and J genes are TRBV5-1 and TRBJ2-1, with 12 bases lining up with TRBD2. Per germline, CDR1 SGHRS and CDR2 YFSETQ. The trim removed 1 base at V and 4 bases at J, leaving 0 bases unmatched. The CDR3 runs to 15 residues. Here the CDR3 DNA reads TGCGCCAGCAGCTTGACTAGCGGGAGGTACAATGAGCAGTTCTTC. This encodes CASSLTSGRYNEQFF.

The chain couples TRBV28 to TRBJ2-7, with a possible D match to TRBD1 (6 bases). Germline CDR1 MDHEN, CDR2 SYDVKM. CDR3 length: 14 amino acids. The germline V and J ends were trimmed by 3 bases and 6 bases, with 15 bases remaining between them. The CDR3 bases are TGTGCCAGCAGTTTTTGGCAGGGGCGAGGCGAGCAGTACTTC. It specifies CASSFWQGRGEQYF.

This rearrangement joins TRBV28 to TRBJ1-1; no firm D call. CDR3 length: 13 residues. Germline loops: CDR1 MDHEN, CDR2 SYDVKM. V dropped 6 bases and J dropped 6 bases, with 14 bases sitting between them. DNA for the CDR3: TGTGCCAGCAGCCCGACTACAAGGGCTGAAGCTTTCTTT. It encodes CASSPTTRAEAFF.

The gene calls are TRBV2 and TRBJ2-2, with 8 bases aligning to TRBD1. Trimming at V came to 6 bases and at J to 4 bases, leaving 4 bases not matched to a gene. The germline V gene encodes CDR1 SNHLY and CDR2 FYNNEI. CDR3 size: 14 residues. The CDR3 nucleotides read TGTGCCAGCAGCACGACAGGGGCCACCGGGGAGCTGTTTTTT. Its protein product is CASSTTGATGELFF.

The CDR3 protein is CASSTSWTDTQYF. The CDR3 DNA sequence: TGTGCCAGCAGCACTTCTTGGACAGATACGCAGTATTTT. The chain is built from TRBV27 and TRBJ2-3; no clear D gene. Trimming took off 6 bases at V and 3 bases at J, with 10 bases between the two ends. The CDR3 has 13 amino acids. The germline V gene has CDR1 MNHEY and CDR2 SMNVEV (reference sequence).

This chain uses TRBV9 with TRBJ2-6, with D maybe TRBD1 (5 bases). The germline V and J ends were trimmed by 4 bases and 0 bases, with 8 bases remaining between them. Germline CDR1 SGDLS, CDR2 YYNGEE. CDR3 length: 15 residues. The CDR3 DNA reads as TGTGCCAGCAGCCGACAGAGCTCTGGGGCCAACGTCCTGACTTTC. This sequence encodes CASSRQSSGANVLTF. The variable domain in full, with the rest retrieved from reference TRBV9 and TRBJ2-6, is DSGVTQTPKHLITATGQRVTLRCSPRSGDLSVYWYQQSLDQGLQFLIQYYNGEERAKGNILERFSAQQFPDLHSELNLSSLELGDSALYFCASSRQSSGANVLTFGAGSRLTVL.

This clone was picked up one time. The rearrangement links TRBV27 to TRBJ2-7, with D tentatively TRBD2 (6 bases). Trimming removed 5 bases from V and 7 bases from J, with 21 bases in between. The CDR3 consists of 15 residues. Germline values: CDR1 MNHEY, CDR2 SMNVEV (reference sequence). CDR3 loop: CASSPMGTPWSEQYF. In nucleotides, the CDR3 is TGTGCCAGCAGTCCCATGGGGACTCCCTGGTCAGAGCAGTACTTC.

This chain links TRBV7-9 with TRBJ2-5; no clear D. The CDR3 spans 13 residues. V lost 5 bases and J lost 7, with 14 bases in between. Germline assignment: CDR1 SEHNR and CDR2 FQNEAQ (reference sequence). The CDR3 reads CASSPEVPGTQYF. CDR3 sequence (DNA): TGTGCCAGCAGCCCAGAGGTCCCTGGGACCCAGTACTTC.

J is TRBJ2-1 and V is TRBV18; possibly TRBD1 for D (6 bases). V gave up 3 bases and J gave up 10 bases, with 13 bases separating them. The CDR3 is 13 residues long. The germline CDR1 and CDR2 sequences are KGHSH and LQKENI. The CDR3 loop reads CASSPLGAGEQFF. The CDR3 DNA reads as TGTGCCAGCTCACCTTTGGGGGCAGGGGAGCAGTTCTTC. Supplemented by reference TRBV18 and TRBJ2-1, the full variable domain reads NAGVMQNPRHLVRRRGQEARLRCSPMKGHSHVYWYRQLPEEGLKFMVYLQKENIIDESGMPKERFSAEFPKEGPSILRIQQVVRGDSAAYFCASSPLGAGEQFFGPGTRLTVL.

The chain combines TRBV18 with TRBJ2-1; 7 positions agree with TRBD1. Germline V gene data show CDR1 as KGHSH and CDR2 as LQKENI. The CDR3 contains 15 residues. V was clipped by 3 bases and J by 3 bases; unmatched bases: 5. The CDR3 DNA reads TGTGCCAGCTCACCTGAGGCAGGGGGCTACAATGAGCAGTTCTTC. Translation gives CASSPEAGGYNEQFF.

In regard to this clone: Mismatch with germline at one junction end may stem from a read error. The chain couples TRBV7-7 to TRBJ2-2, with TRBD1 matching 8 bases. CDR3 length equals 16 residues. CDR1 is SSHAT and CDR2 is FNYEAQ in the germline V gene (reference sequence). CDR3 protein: CASSPRTGTNTGELFF. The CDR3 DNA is TGTGCTAGCAGCCCCCGGACAGGGACGAACACCGGGGAGCTGTTTTTT.

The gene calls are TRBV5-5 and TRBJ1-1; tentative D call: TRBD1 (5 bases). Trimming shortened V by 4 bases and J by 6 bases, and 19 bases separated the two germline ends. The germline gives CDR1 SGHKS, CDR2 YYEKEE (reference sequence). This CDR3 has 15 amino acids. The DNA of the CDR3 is TGTGCCAGCAGCCCCACGGGACTCCGGGTCCCTGAAGCTTTCTTT. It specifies CASSPTGLRVPEAFF.

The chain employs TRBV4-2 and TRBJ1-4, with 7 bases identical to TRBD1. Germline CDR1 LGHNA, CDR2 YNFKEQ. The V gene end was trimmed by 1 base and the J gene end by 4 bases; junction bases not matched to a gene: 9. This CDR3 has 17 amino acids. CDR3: CASSQASRGALNEKLFF. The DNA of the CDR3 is TGTGCCAGCAGCCAAGCGTCCAGGGGGGCTCTTAATGAAAAACTGTTTTTT.

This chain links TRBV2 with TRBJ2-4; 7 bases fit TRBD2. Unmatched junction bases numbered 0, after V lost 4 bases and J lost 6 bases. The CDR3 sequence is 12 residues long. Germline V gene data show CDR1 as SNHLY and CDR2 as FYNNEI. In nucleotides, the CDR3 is TGTGCCAGCAGTGGGGAGGGAAACATTCAGTACTTC. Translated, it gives CASSGEGNIQYF.

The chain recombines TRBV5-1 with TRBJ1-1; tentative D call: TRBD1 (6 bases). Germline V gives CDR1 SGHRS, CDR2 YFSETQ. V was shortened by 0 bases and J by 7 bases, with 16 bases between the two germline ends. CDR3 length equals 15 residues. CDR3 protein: CASSLAAGEGGEAFF. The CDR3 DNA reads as TGCGCCAGCAGCTTGGCCGCAGGGGAAGGCGGTGAAGCTTTCTTT.

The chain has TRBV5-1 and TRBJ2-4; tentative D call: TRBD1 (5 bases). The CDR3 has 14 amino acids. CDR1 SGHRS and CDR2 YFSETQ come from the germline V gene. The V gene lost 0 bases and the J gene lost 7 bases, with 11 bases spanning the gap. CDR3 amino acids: CASSLGRVDNIQYF. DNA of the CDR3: TGCGCCAGCAGCTTGGGCAGGGTTGATAACATTCAGTACTTC. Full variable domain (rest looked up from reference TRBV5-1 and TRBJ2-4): KAGVTQTPRYLIKTRGQQVTLSCSPISGHRSVSWYQQTPGQGLQFLFEYFSETQRNKGNFPGRFSGRQFSNSRSEMNVSTLELGDSALYLCASSLGRVDNIQYFGAGTRLSVL.

CDR3 nucleotide sequence: TGTGCCAGCAGGTCACAAGCGGTTGAGCAGTTCTTC. It encodes CASRSQAVEQFF. The chain employs TRBV6-1 and TRBJ2-1; D perhaps matches TRBD2 (5 bases). Trimming removed 6 bases at V and 9 bases at J, with 12 bases between. The CDR3 sequence is 12 residues long. Looked up from germline, CDR1 is MNHNS and CDR2 is SASEGT.

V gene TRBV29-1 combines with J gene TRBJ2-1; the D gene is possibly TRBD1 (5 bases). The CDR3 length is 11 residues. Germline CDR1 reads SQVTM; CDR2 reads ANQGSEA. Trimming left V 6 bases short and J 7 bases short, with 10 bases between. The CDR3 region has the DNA TGCAGCGTCCAGACAGAGAATGAGCAGTTCTTC. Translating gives CSVQTENEQFF.

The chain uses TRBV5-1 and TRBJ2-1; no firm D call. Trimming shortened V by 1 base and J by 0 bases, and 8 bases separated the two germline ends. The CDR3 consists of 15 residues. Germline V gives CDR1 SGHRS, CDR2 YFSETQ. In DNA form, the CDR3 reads TGCGCCAGCAGCTTGACAGTCAGCTCCTACAATGAGCAGTTCTTC. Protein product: CASSLTVSSYNEQFF.

The CDR3 coding sequence is TGCGCCAGCAGCTTACACCAGGGGGCCCCCTACGAGCAGTACTTC. Translation gives CASSLHQGAPYEQYF. The chain links TRBV4-1 to TRBJ2-7, with TRBD1 matching over 8 bases. The CDR3 has 15 amino acids. The junction had 8 bases not matched to a gene; V was cut back by 5 bases and J by 2 bases. Germline lookup yields CDR1 MGHRA and CDR2 YSYEKL.

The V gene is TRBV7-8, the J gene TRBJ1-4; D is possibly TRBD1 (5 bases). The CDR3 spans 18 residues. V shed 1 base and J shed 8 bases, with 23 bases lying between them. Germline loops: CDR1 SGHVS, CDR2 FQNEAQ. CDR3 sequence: CASSLGGPRGERYEKLFF. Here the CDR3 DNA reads TGTGCCAGCAGCTTAGGGGGACCCCGGGGGGAGAGGTACGAAAAACTGTTTTTT.

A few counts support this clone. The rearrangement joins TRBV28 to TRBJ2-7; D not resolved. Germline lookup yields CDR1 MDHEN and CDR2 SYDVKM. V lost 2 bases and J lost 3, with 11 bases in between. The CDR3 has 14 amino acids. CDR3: CASSLGHAVYEQYF. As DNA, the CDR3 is TGTGCCAGCAGTTTAGGGCACGCCGTCTACGAGCAGTACTTC. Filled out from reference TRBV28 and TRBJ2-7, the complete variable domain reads DVKVTQSSRYLVKRTGEKVFLECVQDMDHENMFWYRQDPGLGLRLIYFSYDVKMKEKGDIPEGYSVSREKKERFSLILESASTNQTSMYLCASSLGHAVYEQYFGPGTRLTVT.

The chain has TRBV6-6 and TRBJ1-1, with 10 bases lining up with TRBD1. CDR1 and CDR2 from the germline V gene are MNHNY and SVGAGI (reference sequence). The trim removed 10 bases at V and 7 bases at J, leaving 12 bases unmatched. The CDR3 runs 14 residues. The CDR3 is CATTGTGERVEAFF. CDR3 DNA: TGTGCCACCACCGGGACAGGGGAAAGGGTTGAAGCTTTCTTT.

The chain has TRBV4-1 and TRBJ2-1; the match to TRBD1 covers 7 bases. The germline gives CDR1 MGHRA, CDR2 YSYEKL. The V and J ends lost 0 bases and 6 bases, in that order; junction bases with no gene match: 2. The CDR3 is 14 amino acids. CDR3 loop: CASSQDSGGNEQFF. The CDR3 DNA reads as TGCGCCAGCAGCCAAGATTCAGGGGGCAATGAGCAGTTCTTC.

The CDR3 coding sequence is TGTGCCAGTAGTATAACGCTAGCGGGAGAGACCCAGTACTTC. It yields the protein CASSITLAGETQYF. The chain employs TRBV19 and TRBJ2-5; 8 bases are shared with TRBD2. The CDR3 spans 14 residues. From germline, CDR1 is LNHDA and CDR2 SQIVND (reference sequence). With V trimmed by 2 bases and J by 4 bases, 3 bases remained unmatched.